The sequence of this T cell receptor (beta chain) was determined in a study of blood T cells in healthy people across ages. The CDR3 has 17 amino acids. Trimming cost V 4 bases and J 2 bases; bases outside gene matches: 12. CDR1 is DFQATT and CDR2 is SNEGSKA in the germline V gene (reference sequence). Together with a sample-barcoded 5' primer, a J-beta primer mix was included in a second PCR lasting roughly 7 to 11 cycles. From the 5' RACE reads, TCRdb called clonotypes with MiXCR, one entry per CDR3 protein. The sample includes some 1,000,000 distinct CDR3 sequences, roughly 24% of them seen just once. In addition, the sample was reused for a study of T cells of mothers and their children.

The sample consisted of blood. The chain uses TRBV20-1 and TRBJ2-3; 10 positions match TRBD2. The sequence derives from a girl aged 2 to 9 in good health. The CDR3 nucleotides read TGCAGTGCTAATCCCCCTTTAGCGGGGGGTAACACAGATACGCAGTATTTT. It codes for CSANPPLAGGNTDTQYF.